This TCR beta chain was obtained from a study of T cells in localized non-small cell lung cancer. Whole-study results and caveats: Detection in adjacent lung was observed for a median approximately 53 of the top 100 tumor clones. The study linked higher blood T cell density to longer overall survival. Peak T cell clonality was found in uninvolved adjacent lung, exceeding tumor. Sequencing was restricted to one tumor region; therefore, heterogeneity remains possible.

The CDR3 runs 17 residues. The V gene lost 6 bases and the J gene lost 1 base, with 21 bases spanning the gap. Germline CDR1 MDHEN, CDR2 SYDVKM. Measured with immunoSEQ multiplex PCR; TCRdb has only the in-frame clones, and not every one. The data hold about 74,000 clones, with 70% to 85% observed a single time. This clone appeared once. Its antigen is still unknown. This TCR derives from a female donor older than 55 with stage I lung adenocarcinoma. This chain uses TRBV28 with TRBJ1-2; D is unresolved. This material consisted of peripheral blood, taken before any cancer treatment. The CDR3 is CASSPPSPGSGNYGYTF. In DNA form, the CDR3 reads TGTGCCAGCAGCCCTCCGAGTCCAGGATCGGGTAACTATGGCTACACCTTC.